The rows below give T cell receptor beta chains drawn from one sample of a study of chemoradiotherapy in HPV16-positive cancers. Method: immunoSEQ multiplex PCR; TCRdb's copy keeps in-frame clones and lacks some. The sample contains about 32,000 clones, around 88% of which appear only once. Sequencing used blood, obtained from a patient who underwent chemoradiotherapy. Receptor source: a human donor with HPV-associated anogenital cancer. Both conserved end residues are part of each CDR3. D genes are given only for firm matches. Rows give clone size only sometimes, using once, few, many, or a class for an expanded clone.

clone_size	j_call	d_call	v_call	cdr3_nt	cdr3_aa
.	TRBJ2-7	.	TRBV16	TGTGCCAGCAGCTATAGGACAGCCTACGAGCAGTACTTC	CASSYRTAYEQYF
once	TRBJ2-7	.	TRBV5-8	TGTGCCAGCCCCGGTACCTATAGCGCGGACTACGAGCAGTACTTC	CASPGTYSADYEQYF
.	TRBJ2-5	.	TRBV5-8	TGTGCCAGCAGCTTGGTCCCAGGGGAGACCCAGTACTTC	CASSLVPGETQYF
.	TRBJ2-7	.	TRBV15	TGTGCCACCAGCAGAGGGTGGGGGGCCTCCTACGAGCAGTACTTC	CATSRGWGASYEQYF
.	TRBJ1-4	.	TRBV7-9	TGTGCCAGCAGTCCACAGGCAACTAATGAAAAACTGTTTTTT	CASSPQATNEKLFF
once	TRBJ1-1	.	TRBV9	TGTGCCAGCAGCCAAGGAATGAACACTGAAGCTTTCTTT	CASSQGMNTEAFF
.	TRBJ1-2	TRBD1	TRBV29-1	TGCAGCGTTGGAAGGGGACAGGGACGCGGAGATGGCTACACCTTC	CSVGRGQGRGDGYTF
.	TRBJ2-1	TRBD2	TRBV2	TGTGCCAGCAGTGTAGCGGGGGAGGCCTACAATGAGCAGTTCTTC	CASSVAGEAYNEQFF
.	TRBJ2-7	.	TRBV27	TGTGCCAGCAGCCCGGGACTCTCCCCCTACGAGCAGTACTTC	CASSPGLSPYEQYF
.	TRBJ2-7	.	TRBV27	TGTGCCAGCAGTTTAAGGGGGTACGAGCAGTACTTC	CASSLRGYEQYF
.	TRBJ1-2	.	TRBV21-1	TGTGCCAGCAGCAAAGAAACTAGACAGAATGCCAACTATGGCTACACCTTC	CASSKETRQNANYGYTF
.	TRBJ1-1	.	TRBV5-1	TGCGCCAGCAGCCCGTCAACAGGACCGGTCACTGAAGCTTTCTTT	CASSPSTGPVTEAFF
.	TRBJ1-2	.	TRBV30	TGTGCCTGGAGCCGACAATCGGGTGGCTACACCTTC	CAWSRQSGGYTF
once	TRBJ2-4	.	TRBV2	TGTGCCACCGAGGAGATAGCCAAAAACATTCAGTACTTC	CATEEIAKNIQYF
.	TRBJ2-1	TRBD2	TRBV7-2	TGTGCCAGCAGCTTAGATGGGACTAGCCCGTACAATGAGCAGTTCTTC	CASSLDGTSPYNEQFF
.	TRBJ2-2	TRBD1	TRBV5-6	TGTGCCAGCAGCCCCCTAGGACAGGGGGCTACCGGGGAGCTGTTTTTT	CASSPLGQGATGELFF
once	TRBJ1-6	.	TRBV7-9	TGTGCCAGCAGCTCCAGCCTGTCGGGGGCGGGTACGAATTCACCCCTCCACTTT	CASSSSLSGAGTNSPLHF
.	TRBJ2-7	.	TRBV5-6	TGTGCCAGCAGCTTGTCGCCCTACGAGCAGTACTTC	CASSLSPYEQYF
.	TRBJ1-4	.	TRBV7-9	TGTGCCAGCAGCCGTCTGGACAATTGGGATGAAAAACTGTTTTTT	CASSRLDNWDEKLFF
.	TRBJ2-7	.	TRBV28	TGTGCCAGCAGTTTGATTAGCCCAACCTACGAGCAGTACTTC	CASSLISPTYEQYF
.	TRBJ2-7	TRBD2	TRBV14	TGTGCCAGCAGCCAAGATCGTTCCCGGCGCGGGAGCTCCTACGAGCAGTACTTC	CASSQDRSRRGSSYEQYF
.	TRBJ2-2	.	TRBV19	TGTGCCAGTAGTCCGCGACAAGCCGGGGAGCTGTTTTTT	CASSPRQAGELFF
.	TRBJ2-1	TRBD1	TRBV28	TGTGCCAGCAGTTTATCCCCGGGACAGGGGGCTCCCCGGGGCTCCTACAATGAGCAGTTCTTC	CASSLSPGQGAPRGSYNEQFF
.	TRBJ2-1	.	TRBV6-1	TGTGCCAGTGCCGACCCCCGACGGAATGAGCAGTTCTTC	CASADPRRNEQFF
.	TRBJ1-1	.	TRBV5-1	TGCGCCAGCAGCTGGAATATGGGAACTGAAGCTTTCTTT	CASSWNMGTEAFF
.	TRBJ2-1	.	TRBV6-1	TGTGCCAGCGAGGACGGGTTTTCCTACAATGAGCAGTTCTTC	CASEDGFSYNEQFF
.	TRBJ1-1	.	TRBV5-1	TGCGCCAGCAGCTTTAACCAGGGGACTGAAGCTTTCTTT	CASSFNQGTEAFF
.	TRBJ2-7	.	TRBV7-9	TGTGCCAGCAGCTTAGGGACAAGGGGGACTATCTCCTACGAGCAGTACTTC	CASSLGTRGTISYEQYF
large	TRBJ1-4	.	TRBV4-1	TGCGCCAGCAGCCAGGTCAGGCGGGGGAATGAAAAACTGTTTTTT	CASSQVRRGNEKLFF
.	TRBJ2-7	TRBD1	TRBV7-9	TGTGCCAGCAGCTTAGCGGAGATTGGGACAGACCAGTACTTC	CASSLAEIGTDQYF
.	TRBJ1-3	.	TRBV5-6	TGTGCCAGCAGCTGGCGGGGGACCGACTCTGGAAACACCATATATTTT	CASSWRGTDSGNTIYF
.	TRBJ2-5	TRBD1	TRBV5-1	TGCGCCAGCAGTGGGACAGGTCGCGAAGAGACCCAGTACTTC	CASSGTGREETQYF
.	TRBJ2-5	TRBD2	TRBV11-2	TGTGCCAGCAGCCCCACCAGACTAGCGGGAGGAGAGACCCAGTACTTC	CASSPTRLAGGETQYF
once	TRBJ1-5	.	TRBV6-1	TGTGCCAGCAGTGAAAAAAGGACCCTCTGGGATCAGCCCCAGCATTTT	CASSEKRTLWDQPQHF
.	TRBJ1-4	.	TRBV19	TGTGCCAGTAGCAGGCAGTTAAATGAAAAACTGTTTTTT	CASSRQLNEKLFF
.	TRBJ1-3	TRBD1	TRBV5-1	TGCGCCAGCAGCCAGGGACAGGGTGGAAACACCATATATTTT	CASSQGQGGNTIYF
.	TRBJ2-7	.	TRBV2	TGTGCCAGCAGTGGGGTATCCTACGAGCAGTACTTC	CASSGVSYEQYF
.	TRBJ1-3	.	TRBV18	TGTGCCAGCCAAGACAGTGTCGGAAACACCATATATTTT	CASQDSVGNTIYF
.	TRBJ2-3	.	TRBV7-6	TGTGCCAGCAGCCCAGGACACCGATACACAGATACGCAGTATTTT	CASSPGHRYTDTQYF
.	TRBJ2-7	TRBD2	TRBV9	TGTGCCAGCAGCGTAGAAGCGGGGGCCTACGAGCAGTACTTC	CASSVEAGAYEQYF
.	TRBJ2-5	.	TRBV7-9	TGTGCCAGCAGCGCACTTGTGGGGTCTAGGGAGACCCAGTACTTC	CASSALVGSRETQYF
.	TRBJ1-1	.	TRBV18	TGTGCCAGCTCACCAGGAGCACGGAAGAACACTGAAGCTTTCTTT	CASSPGARKNTEAFF
.	TRBJ2-5	.	TRBV20-1	TGCAGTGCTGAACAGGGAGAGACCCAGTACTTC	CSAEQGETQYF
.	TRBJ2-1	TRBD1	TRBV10-3	TGTGCCATCAACACAGTGACAGGGGGCGCGGGCCATGAGCAGTTCTTC	CAINTVTGGAGHEQFF
.	TRBJ1-4	TRBD1	TRBV6-1	TGTGCCAGCAGTGAATCCGGGACAGGGGGCGGAGGTGAAAAACTGTTTTTT	CASSESGTGGGGEKLFF